The clone carrying this TCR beta chain came up a few times. The antigen is undetermined. The record originates from a study of blood T cells in healthy people across ages. Study-wide points: TCR beta diversity correlated strongly with naive T cell percentage. Not knowing donor CMV status may have confounded expanded clonotype changes.

The CDR3 length is 16 residues. The germline CDR1 and CDR2 sequences are DFQATT and SNEGSKA (reference sequence). J gave up 11 bases and V 1 base, and 18 bases lay outside the gene matches. Then a second PCR, running about 6 to 12 cycles, was carried out with a sample-barcoded 5' primer and a J-beta primer mix. From the 5' RACE reads, TCRdb called clonotypes with MiXCR, one entry per CDR3 protein. In the table there are hundreds of thousands of distinct CDR3 sequences, roughly 50% of which are singletons. Healthy Russian Caucasian donors spanned ages roughly 6 to 100 years. The origin of this receptor is a man aged 60 to 69 in good health. The V gene is TRBV20-1, the J gene TRBJ2-5, with 8 nucleotides matching TRBD2. Sequencing was done on a sample of blood. In nucleotides, the CDR3 is TGCAGTGCTAGAGCTCGCGGGGGGCCTTCCTACAATGAGCAGTACTTC. The encoded protein is CSARARGGPSYNEQYF.